The source of this TCR beta chain is a study of OX40 agonist ivuxolimab in advanced cancers. The wider study: The dose-escalation cohort had hepatocellular carcinoma, melanoma, renal cell or head and neck cancer. Study-level results: Relative to CD4+, CD8+ T cells held more expanded clones on average. Clonal expansion among partial responders at 0.1-3.0 mg/kg ranked near the lowest.

This clone was detected only a few times. Its specificity is not known. The V segment lost 6 bases and the J segment 0 bases; nucleotides outside the gene matches: 7. Germline V gene lookup returns CDR1 LNHDA and CDR2 SQIVND (reference sequence). The CDR3 totals 15 residues. Profiling relied on immunoSEQ multiplex PCR, and the TCRdb table lists in-frame clones only, not all of them. This sample yields tens of thousands of clones, of which more than 75% are seen a single time; around a quarter belongs to the top ten. Sequencing was performed on CD4+ or CD8+ T cells sorted from blood, taken in a trial of the OX40 agonist ivuxolimab. The rearrangement joins TRBV19 to TRBJ1-1; 7 nucleotides line up with TRBD1. This receptor was identified in an adult with an advanced solid tumor such as melanoma, head and neck, liver or kidney cancer. The CDR3 loop is CASRTPGQMNTEAFF. In DNA form, the CDR3 reads TGTGCCAGTAGAACTCCGGGACAGATGAACACTGAAGCTTTCTTT.